Included here is one TCR beta chain sequence, with context. The antigen this receptor binds is unknown. One end of the junction varies from germline; a read error may be responsible. CDR1 and CDR2 were assigned from the germline V gene (reference sequence) as MNHNY and SVGAGI. The CDR3 contains 16 residues, cysteine and phenylalanine counted. Only CDR3 DNA is held: 48 bases, read in frame from base 1. The sample belongs to a study of immune characterization of retroperitoneal liposarcoma (dated by TCRdb to the late 2010s). To prepare the library, PCR was applied. TCRdb records NextSeq 500 as the sequencer. In-frame beta chains were kept once TCRdb had trimmed the public reads at Q25 with fastp and called clones with MiXCR. Rows are combined by CDR3 protein, so each entry shows the most common genes and DNA. Here the sample has more than 1,000 distinct CDR3 sequences; 40% to 55% occur a single time. The top ten clonotypes cover 47% of the sample.

The chain employs TRBV6-6 and TRBJ2-1, and TRBD2 aligns with 10 junction nucleotides. The sequence was collected from a male donor with retroperitoneal liposarcoma. The sample consisted of tumor tissue. The CDR3 amino acid sequence is: CASSDSSGGAYNEQFF. The nucleotide sequence is given as TGTGCCAGCAGTGACTCGAGCGGGGGGGCCTACAATGAGCAGTTCTTC.